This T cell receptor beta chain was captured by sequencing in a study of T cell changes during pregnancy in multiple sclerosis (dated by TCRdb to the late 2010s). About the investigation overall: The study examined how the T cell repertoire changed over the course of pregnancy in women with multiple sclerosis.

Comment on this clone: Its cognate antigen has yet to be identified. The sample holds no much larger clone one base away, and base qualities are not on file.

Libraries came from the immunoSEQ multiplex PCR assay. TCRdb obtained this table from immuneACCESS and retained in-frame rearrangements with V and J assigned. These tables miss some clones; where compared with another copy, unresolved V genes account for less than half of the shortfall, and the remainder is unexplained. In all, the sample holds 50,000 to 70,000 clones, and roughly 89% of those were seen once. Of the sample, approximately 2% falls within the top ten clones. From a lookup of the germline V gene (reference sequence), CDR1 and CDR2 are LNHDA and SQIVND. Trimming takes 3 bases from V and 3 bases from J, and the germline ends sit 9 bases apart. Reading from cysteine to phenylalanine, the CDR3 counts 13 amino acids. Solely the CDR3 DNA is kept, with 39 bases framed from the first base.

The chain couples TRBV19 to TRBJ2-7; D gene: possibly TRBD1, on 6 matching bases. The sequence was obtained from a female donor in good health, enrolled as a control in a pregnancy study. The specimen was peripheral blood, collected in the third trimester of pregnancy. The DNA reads TGTGCCAGTAGTATCAGACAGGACTACGAGCAGTACTTC. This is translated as CASSIRQDYEQYF. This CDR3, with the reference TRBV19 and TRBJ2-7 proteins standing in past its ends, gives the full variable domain DGGITQSPKYLFRKEGQNVTLSCEQNLNHDAMYWYRQDPGQGLRLIYYSQIVNDFQKGDIAEGYSVSREKKESFPLTVTSAQKNPTAFYLCASSIRQDYEQYFGPGTRLTVT.